The 28 T cell receptor beta chains below come from one sample, sequenced in a study of shared clonotypes between healthy human individuals. TCRdb keeps only in-frame clones here, not all; method: immunoSEQ multiplex PCR. Among about 450,000 clones listed, 70% to 80% were seen once. Sample: PBMCs. The receptor set was obtained from a woman in her 40s in good health. Some clones in this sample may be carry-over from other donors' samples.

The gene calls are TRBV4-2 and TRBJ1-5; D possibly corresponds to TRBD1 (5 bases). Trimming stripped 0 bases from V and 5 bases from J, with 17 bases between. The CDR3 is made up of 17 amino acids. The germline gives CDR1 LGHNA, CDR2 YNFKEQ. The DNA for the CDR3 is TGTGCCAGCAGCCAAGATCGAATTTTGGGGGTCCATCAGCCCCAGCATTTT. As protein: CASSQDRILGVHQPQHF.

The chain links TRBV19 to TRBJ2-7, with 10 positions matching TRBD1. There are 15 residues in the CDR3. Germline V gives CDR1 LNHDA, CDR2 SQIVND (reference sequence). Trimming at V came to 3 bases and at J to 1 base, leaving 3 bases not matched to a gene. CDR3 in amino acids: CASSMGQGRSYEQYF. For the CDR3, the DNA is TGTGCCAGTAGTATGGGACAGGGGCGATCCTACGAGCAGTACTTC.

There are a few counts of this clone. The V gene is TRBV5-4, the J gene TRBJ2-7, with 10 bases aligning to TRBD1. The trim removed 0 bases at V and 5 bases at J, leaving 5 bases unmatched. The germline gives CDR1 SGHNT, CDR2 YYREEE (reference sequence). This CDR3 comprises 15 residues. Written as DNA, the CDR3 is TGTGCCAGCAGCTTGGGGACAGGGGGGCTCAACGAGCAGTACTTC. Amino acids: CASSLGTGGLNEQYF.

This clone was found many times. This rearrangement joins TRBV28 to TRBJ2-7; D might be TRBD2 (6 bases). The CDR3 contains 20 residues. The germline V and J ends were trimmed by 1 base and 3 bases, with 28 bases remaining between them. The germline V gene has CDR1 MDHEN and CDR2 SYDVKM. DNA of the CDR3: TGTGCCAGCAGTTTATTTCGGGGGTCTAATTTCGAATTGGAGAGCTACGAGCAGTACTTC. This translates into CASSLFRGSNFELESYEQYF.

V is TRBV6-4 and J is TRBJ1-1; D unclear. Looked up from germline, CDR1 is MRHNA and CDR2 is SNTAGT. The V and J ends lost 5 bases and 0 bases respectively, with 10 bases between them. The CDR3 spans 14 residues. This chain's CDR3 is CASSPGDLNTEAFF. Here the CDR3 DNA reads TGTGCCAGCAGTCCGGGAGATTTGAACACTGAAGCTTTCTTT.

This chain joins TRBV7-8 and TRBJ2-5, with TRBD2 identical over 9 bases. The CDR3 loop spans 17 amino acids. V shed 1 base and J 1 base; nucleotides not matched to a gene: 7. The germline CDR1 and CDR2 sequences are SGHVS and FQNEAQ. For the CDR3, the DNA is TGTGCCAGCAGCTTAGGAGCCCCGACTAGCGGCCAAGAGACCCAGTACTTC. Protein sequence: CASSLGAPTSGQETQYF.

V and J are TRBV25-1 and TRBJ1-3, with a possible D match to TRBD1 (5 bases). CDR1 is MGHDK, CDR2 SYGVNS, per germline. V lost 4 bases and J lost 0, with 10 bases in between. The CDR3 runs to 15 residues. CDR3 nucleotide sequence: TGTGCCAGCAGTGTACAGGCGTACTCTGGAAACACCATATATTTT. Residues: CASSVQAYSGNTIYF.

V and J are TRBV9 and TRBJ2-1; D remains ambiguous. V was trimmed by 2 bases and J by 5 bases, leaving 8 bases between them. Germline V gene sequence: CDR1 SGDLS, CDR2 YYNGEE. The CDR3 loop spans 13 amino acids. CDR3 loop: CASSVSPNNEQFF. CDR3 sequence (DNA): TGTGCCAGCAGCGTTTCTCCCAACAATGAGCAGTTCTTC.

The chain uses TRBV19 and TRBJ1-1; TRBD1 is a possible D gene (6 bases). V dropped 9 bases and J dropped 6 bases, with 17 bases sitting between them. CDR1 and CDR2 from the germline V gene are LNHDA and SQIVND (reference sequence). The CDR3 has 13 amino acids. The DNA of the CDR3 is TGTGCCAGCAGGGCAGGGGTGTTCGCTGAAGCTTTCTTT. Encoded protein: CASRAGVFAEAFF.

V usage is TRBV27 and J usage is TRBJ2-1; 8 positions match TRBD2. V lost 6 bases and J lost 4; bases outside the gene matches: 5. This CDR3 has 14 amino acids. Germline V gives CDR1 MNHEY, CDR2 SMNVEV (reference sequence). CDR3 loop: CASSVGLGYNEQFF. In nucleotides, the CDR3 is TGTGCCAGCAGCGTGGGACTAGGGTACAATGAGCAGTTCTTC.

A few counts support this clone. The chain has TRBV28 and TRBJ2-3; 11 bases are shared with TRBD2. Germline trimming cut 4 bases from V and 5 bases from J; bases unmatched to any gene: 8. The germline V gene has CDR1 MDHEN and CDR2 SYDVKM. CDR3 length equals 16 residues. In DNA form, the CDR3 reads TGTGCCAGCAGTTCCCCGGGACTAGCGGTTCGAGATACGCAGTATTTT. Its translation: CASSSPGLAVRDTQYF.

The chain combines TRBV5-6 with TRBJ1-5; D is unclear. V lost 2 bases to trimming and J lost 0 bases, with 9 bases between them. Germline loops: CDR1 SGHDT, CDR2 YYEEEE. The CDR3 consists of 15 residues. The CDR3, as DNA: TGTGCCAGCAGCTTTTTTGGGAGTAGCAATCAGCCCCAGCATTTT. It translates to CASSFFGSSNQPQHF.

The chain has TRBV19 and TRBJ2-2, with 12 bases identical to TRBD2. J lost 7 bases, V lost 5 bases, and 8 bases had no gene match. CDR1 and CDR2 from the germline V gene are LNHDA and SQIVND (reference sequence). This CDR3 region has 16 residues. CDR3 region: CASSPLAGGLVGELFF. In nucleotides, the CDR3 is TGTGCCAGTAGTCCACTAGCGGGAGGTCTGGTCGGGGAGCTGTTTTTT.

The chain carries TRBV27 and TRBJ2-2, with no clear D. Trimming stripped 5 bases from V and 4 bases from J, with 11 bases between. Germline V gene data show CDR1 as MNHEY and CDR2 as SMNVEV (reference sequence). CDR3 length: 14 amino acids. The CDR3 coding sequence is TGTGCCAGCAGTCCCGGATTTGGCACCGGGGAGCTGTTTTTT. Translated, it gives CASSPGFGTGELFF.

The rearrangement links TRBV10-1 to TRBJ2-3; perhaps TRBD2 as D (5 bases). The CDR3 totals 16 residues. Germline V gives CDR1 WNHNN, CDR2 SYGVQD (reference sequence). V was trimmed by 1 base and J by 1 base, leaving 12 bases between them. In nucleotides, the CDR3 is TGCGCCAGCAGTGAGTTTCGGCTAGCCGGCACAGATACGCAGTATTTT. It is translated as CASSEFRLAGTDTQYF.

The chain combines TRBV15 with TRBJ1-4; TRBD1 matches 7 bases. V was pared by 5 bases and J by 4 bases, with 7 bases of the junction left unmatched. There are 15 residues in the CDR3. CDR1 LNHNV and CDR2 YYDKDF come from the germline V gene (reference sequence). CDR3 in amino acids: CATSDNRGNNEKLFF. The CDR3 bases are TGTGCCACCAGCGACAACAGGGGAAATAATGAAAAACTGTTTTTT.

This clone is a singleton in its sample. J is TRBJ2-2 and V is TRBV10-2; TRBD1 might be the D (6 bases). The CDR3 has 13 amino acids. V was cut by 8 bases and J by 3 bases, with 10 bases left in between. Germline V gene sequence: CDR1 WSHSY, CDR2 SAAADI. CDR3 amino acids: CASGQGYTGELFF. CDR3 in DNA: TGCGCCAGCGGTCAGGGGTACACCGGGGAGCTGTTTTTT.

The chain uses TRBV7-2 and TRBJ1-5; possibly TRBD1 for D (6 bases). CDR1 SGHTA and CDR2 FQGNSA come from the germline V gene. The CDR3 has 14 amino acids. Trimming removed 4 bases at V and 3 bases at J, with 10 bases between. CDR3 sequence reads: CASSSTGINQPQHF. Written as DNA, the CDR3 is TGTGCCAGCAGCTCGACAGGAATCAATCAGCCCCAGCATTTT.

V usage is TRBV28 and J usage is TRBJ1-2; perhaps TRBD1 as D (6 bases). The CDR3 has 13 residues. The V end was cut by 6 bases, the J end by 4 bases, with 12 bases between. Germline lookup yields CDR1 MDHEN and CDR2 SYDVKM. The CDR3 nucleotides read TGTGCCAGCAGAAAACAGGGCCCCTATGGCTACACCTTC. Protein sequence: CASRKQGPYGYTF.

The chain uses TRBV10-2 and TRBJ2-5; 8 bases match TRBD2. The CDR3 loop spans 14 amino acids. Germline lookup yields CDR1 WSHSY and CDR2 SAAADI. V lost 4 bases to trimming and J lost 2 bases; unmatched junction nucleotides: 3. The CDR3 loop is CASSVTGGQETQYF. The DNA of the CDR3 is TGCGCCAGCAGTGTAACGGGGGGGCAAGAGACCCAGTACTTC.

The CDR3 bases are TGTGCCAGCAGCCAAGTTGGAGGGACTACAACCTACGAGCAGTACTTC. Protein sequence: CASSQVGGTTTYEQYF. The rearrangement links TRBV4-2 to TRBJ2-7; TRBD2 matches at 7 bases. Per the germline V gene, CDR1 is LGHNA and CDR2 is YNFKEQ. Trimming at V came to 1 base and at J to 2 bases, leaving 8 bases not matched to a gene. This CDR3 contains 16 residues.

This chain joins TRBV19 and TRBJ2-1; TRBD2 might be the D (6 bases). The germline CDR1 and CDR2 sequences are LNHDA and SQIVND (reference sequence). The CDR3 has 16 residues. Trimming left V 1 base short and J 7 bases short, with 17 bases between. The CDR3 sequence: CASSIVGGGNGNEQFF. The CDR3 DNA reads as TGTGCCAGTAGTATAGTCGGGGGAGGAAATGGAAATGAGCAGTTCTTC.

The chain links TRBV19 to TRBJ1-1; D ambiguous. Germline-derived CDR1 and CDR2 are LNHDA and SQIVND (reference sequence). Between the trimmed V and J ends, which lost 4 bases and 1 base, there was a span of 13 bases. The CDR3 has 15 residues. The CDR3 DNA is TGTGCCAGTAGTAAAAACCCGACGGGGAACACTGAAGCTTTCTTT. Translation gives CASSKNPTGNTEAFF.

The chain links TRBV7-9 to TRBJ2-7, with D maybe TRBD2 (6 bases). The CDR3 runs to 15 residues. V dropped 1 base and J dropped 4 bases, with 14 bases sitting between them. Germline CDR1 and CDR2: SEHNR and FQNEAQ (reference sequence). The CDR3 sequence: CASSLEQAGLYEQYF. CDR3 coding DNA: TGTGCCAGCAGCTTAGAACAGGCTGGACTATACGAGCAGTACTTC.

This chain joins TRBV19 and TRBJ2-5, with a tentative D call TRBD2 (5 bases). In germline, CDR1 is LNHDA, CDR2 SQIVND (reference sequence). Between the trimmed V and J ends, which lost 6 bases and 0 bases, there was a span of 20 bases. The CDR3 spans 17 residues. The CDR3 DNA follows: TGTGCCAGTAGCCCACACACCCCTTCGGGGTACCAAGAGACCCAGTACTTC. Its translation: CASSPHTPSGYQETQYF.

In the case of this clone: Its ends do not fully match the called genes, so a read error is possible. The J gene is TRBJ1-4, the V gene TRBV7-9; the D gene is possibly TRBD1 (6 bases). The CDR3 is 16 residues long. From germline, CDR1 is SEHNR and CDR2 FQNEAQ (reference sequence). The CDR3 DNA is TGTGCCAGCAGCTTCAGGGGTATCTCAACTAATGGAAAACTGTTTTTT. Protein sequence: CASSFRGISTNGKLFF.

This clone occurred once. V is TRBV6-4 and J is TRBJ1-4, with D unclear. The CDR3 runs to 16 residues. V gave up 0 bases and J gave up 1 base, with 9 bases separating them. Germline V gene lookup returns CDR1 MRHNA and CDR2 SNTAGT. DNA for the CDR3: TGTGCCAGCAGTGACTCGGGAGTGGGAACTAATGAAAAACTGTTTTTT. Protein product: CASSDSGVGTNEKLFF.

This clone was seen a handful of times. It is unclear where the CDR3 begins or ends on the DNA, so no DNA is shown, and the CDR3 is as TCRdb lists it. The chain recombines TRBV28 with TRBJ1-1. The CDR3 length is 19 residues, termini included. Germline V lookup: CDR1 MDHEN, CDR2 SYDVKM. CDR3 protein: CASSSSDMTRGAQNTEAFF.